In its sample, the clone carrying this TCR beta chain was seen many times. V was pared by 0 bases and J by 2 bases, with 11 bases between. This CDR3 has 16 residues. CDR1 and CDR2 from the germline V gene are SGHDN and FVKESK. TCRdb itself ran the reads through MiXCR, one entry per CDR3 protein. The sample has 200,000 to 300,000 distinct CDR3 sequences, about 13% seen once. This entry is derived from a study of T cell repertoires in cytomegalovirus infection. The sequenced material came from PBMCs. The V and J genes are TRBV14 and TRBJ2-1; D might be TRBD1 (6 bases). The clonotype comes from a human donor in good health (CMV status not recorded). Some clones in this sample may be carry-over from other donors' samples. The DNA for the CDR3 is TGTGCCAGCAGCCAAGAACAGGGTTTTACCTACAATGAGCAGTTCTTC. Translated: CASSQEQGFTYNEQFF.